A single sample is the source of the 21 T cell receptor beta chains below, sequenced in a study of T-cell reconstitution after alpha-beta-depleted transplantation in children. As it was prepared, the TCRbeta library received unique molecular identifiers. In TCRdb, the PCR reads were re-called with MiXCR into one record per CDR3 protein. The sample records over 450,000 distinct CDR3 sequences, approximately 10% being singletons. Sequences were derived from PBMCs, sampled before TCRalphabeta/CD19-depleted stem cell transplant. These receptors all stem from a child younger than 10 with inherited bone marrow failure, due to receive a stem cell transplant.

The rearrangement links TRBV20-1 to TRBJ2-7; 7 nucleotides agree with TRBD1. This CDR3 has 13 amino acids. V lost 3 bases, J lost 0 bases, and 2 bases stayed unmatched. CDR1 DFQATT and CDR2 SNEGSKA come from the germline V gene (reference sequence). The CDR3 DNA reads TGCAGTGCTAGTCCAGGGGGCTCCTACGAGCAGTACTTC. Its protein product is CSASPGGSYEQYF.

This clonotype was seen ten or more times. The gene calls are TRBV4-3 and TRBJ2-7; 9 bases agree with TRBD1. The CDR3 is 15 amino acids. V was clipped by 3 bases and J by 3 bases; unmatched bases: 6. CDR1 and CDR2 (germline): LGHNA, YSLEER. The CDR3 DNA is TGCGCCAGCAGCCAGGTGACAGGGGGGGGCTACGAGCAGTACTTC. It encodes CASSQVTGGGYEQYF.

CDR3 bases: TGTGCCAGCAGTTTACCTGGAGGGGGCGTCGACGAGCAGTACTTC. Translated, it gives CASSLPGGGVDEQYF. The V gene is TRBV12-3 or TRBV12-4, the J gene TRBJ2-7, with TRBD1 as a possible D gene (7 bases). Trimming removed 2 bases from V and 5 bases from J, with 16 bases in between. There are 15 residues in the CDR3.

This clonotype was counted ten times or more. This chain joins TRBV5-6 and TRBJ2-2, with no clear D. Germline-derived CDR1 and CDR2 are SGHDT and YYEEEE. This CDR3 is 13 amino acids long. V was clipped by 6 bases and J by 8 bases, with 14 bases between them. The CDR3 spells CASTREVTGELFF. CDR3 coding DNA: TGTGCCAGCACCCGAGAAGTAACGGGGGAGCTGTTTTTT.

This clonotype was counted ten times or more. The chain couples TRBV12-3 or TRBV12-4 to TRBJ2-7; D call uncertain. The CDR3 has 13 residues. V shed 3 bases and J shed 6 bases, with 12 bases lying between them. The CDR3 protein is CASSFFMGSEQYF. CDR3 in DNA: TGTGCCAGCAGTTTTTTCATGGGGTCCGAGCAGTACTTC.

This clonotype has at least ten counts. The gene calls are TRBV28 and TRBJ2-4, with 9 bases matching TRBD1. The CDR3 covers 20 residues. Germline V lookup: CDR1 MDHEN, CDR2 SYDVKM. With 6 bases clipped from V and 0 bases from J, the junction kept 18 bases outside the gene matches. The CDR3 region has the DNA TGTGCCAGCAGAACCTCGACGGGACAGGGATACGCTCTAGCCAAAAACATTCAGTACTTC. Translating it yields CASRTSTGQGYALAKNIQYF.

In this sample, this clonotype turned up many times. CDR3 DNA: TGTGCCAGCAGCCCATCCCGGGACTTCCTGAGTCTGTTTTTT. Protein product: CASSPSRDFLSLFF. The rearrangement uses TRBV7-2 and TRBJ2-2; maybe TRBD2 (6 bases). This CDR3 is 14 amino acids long. V was pared by 5 bases and J by 14 bases, with 21 bases between. Per the germline V gene, CDR1 is SGHTA and CDR2 is FQGNSA. Full variable domain (remainder filled in from reference TRBV7-2 and TRBJ2-2): GAGVSQSPSNKVTEKGKDVELRCDPISGHTALYWYRQSLGQGLEFLIYFQGNSAPDKSGLPSDRFSAERTGGSVSTLTIQRTQQEDSAVYLCASSPSRDFLSLFFGEGSRLTVL.

This clonotype was counted many times. The chain employs TRBV29-1 and TRBJ1-3; 8 bases map to TRBD1. V gave up 7 bases and J gave up 4 bases; unmatched junction bases: 6. CDR3 length: 13 amino acids. Germline V CDR1 and CDR2: SQVTM, ANQGSEA. The DNA of the CDR3 is TGCAGCGCCAGGGGGCAGTCCGGAAACACCATATATTTT. Protein: CSARGQSGNTIYF. Combining the CDR3 with reference TRBV29-1 and TRBJ1-3 gives the whole variable domain SAVISQKPSRDICQRGTSLTIQCQVDSQVTMMFWYRQQPGQSLTLIATANQGSEATYESGFVIDKFPISRPNLTFSTLTVSNMSPEDSSIYLCSARGQSGNTIYFGEGSWLTVV.

This clonotype was counted many times. This chain connects TRBV7-9 to TRBJ2-1; 9 bases align to TRBD2. The V gene end was trimmed by 1 base and the J gene end by 2 bases; junction bases not matched to a gene: 3. The CDR3 covers 16 residues. The germline V gene encodes CDR1 SEHNR and CDR2 FQNEAQ (reference sequence). The CDR3 reads CASSLEAGGPYNEQFF. DNA of the CDR3: TGTGCCAGCAGCTTAGAAGCGGGAGGTCCCTACAATGAGCAGTTCTTC.

This clonotype has just a few counts. The chain links TRBV20-1 to TRBJ1-2; 11 bases line up with TRBD1. J was trimmed by 4 bases and V by 5 bases; bases with no gene match: 9. Germline values: CDR1 DFQATT, CDR2 SNEGSKA (reference sequence). This CDR3 is 15 amino acids long. The CDR3 region is CSADHRDRGAYGYTF. The DNA for the CDR3 is TGCAGTGCTGATCACCGGGACAGGGGGGCCTATGGCTACACCTTC.

This clonotype was seen many times. This chain's CDR3 is CASSLAGTGDHEQYF. The CDR3 DNA reads TGTGCCAGCAGTTTAGCCGGGACAGGGGACCACGAGCAGTACTTC. This chain uses TRBV12-3 or TRBV12-4 with TRBJ2-7; 10 bases are a match to TRBD1. V shed 0 bases and J 5 bases; nucleotides not matched to a gene: 4. This CDR3 has 15 residues.

This clonotype was recorded many times. DNA for the CDR3: TGTGCCAGTAGTAATGGCGGATACACAGATACGCAGTATTTT. The encoded protein is CASSNGGYTDTQYF. V is TRBV19 and J is TRBJ2-3; D is unclear. The ends were cut back, 4 bases at V and 2 bases at J, with 10 bases in the middle. The CDR3 loop spans 14 amino acids. Germline V CDR1 and CDR2: LNHDA, SQIVND (reference sequence).

This clonotype has ten or more counts. The CDR3, as DNA: TGTGCCAGCTCACCCCCCCTGATTCCCGGGGAGCTGTTTTTT. Translated, it gives CASSPPLIPGELFF. The chain uses TRBV18 and TRBJ2-2; D unclear. CDR3 length: 14 amino acids. V was shortened by 3 bases and J by 6 bases, with 11 bases between the two germline ends. The V gene's germline CDR1 is KGHSH and CDR2 LQKENI.

This clonotype was recorded at least ten times. The V and J genes are TRBV27 and TRBJ2-2; 11 positions agree with TRBD2. Germline CDR1 is MNHEY and CDR2 is SMNVEV (reference sequence). With V trimmed by 6 bases and J by 6 bases, 6 bases remained unmatched. The CDR3 consists of 15 residues. The CDR3 loop reads CASRLAGERAGELFF. The CDR3 nucleotides are TGTGCCAGCAGACTAGCGGGAGAAAGAGCCGGGGAGCTGTTTTTT.

This clonotype has a count of ten or more. The V and J genes are TRBV4-3 and TRBJ2-5; 14 nucleotides align to TRBD2. Germline CDR1 reads LGHNA; CDR2 reads YSLEER. The CDR3 is 16 amino acids. Trimming cost V 1 base and J 5 bases; bases outside gene matches: 3. The CDR3 DNA is TGCGCCAGCAGCCAAGGACTAGCGGGAGGGTATGAGACCCAGTACTTC. Translation gives CASSQGLAGGYETQYF.

The table lists this clonotype with a few counts. The rearrangement joins TRBV4-2 to TRBJ1-2; tentative D call: TRBD1 (5 bases). Germline values: CDR1 LGHNA, CDR2 YNFKEQ. V was shortened by 4 bases and J by 2 bases, with 11 bases between the two germline ends. This CDR3 has 14 amino acids. CDR3 coding DNA: TGTGCCAGCAGCCCCGACGGGGGGAACTATGGCTACACCTTC. Its protein is CASSPDGGNYGYTF.

In its sample, this clonotype was seen many times. The chain links TRBV12-3 or TRBV12-4 to TRBJ2-2, with D possibly being TRBD2 (6 bases). V lost 3 bases, J lost 4 bases, and 9 bases lay in between. CDR3 length: 14 residues. The CDR3 DNA reads TGTGCCAGCAGTTTTACCGGGGGCACCGGGGAGCTGTTTTTT. Amino acids: CASSFTGGTGELFF.

This clonotype was observed once. A read error is possible here, since a much larger clone lies one base away. The chain combines TRBV11-2 with TRBJ2-2; tentatively, D is TRBD1 (5 bases). V shed 6 bases and J shed 7 bases, with 15 bases lying between them. Looked up from germline, CDR1 is SGHAT and CDR2 is FQNNGV. CDR3 length equals 14 residues. Here the CDR3 reads CASRGPPEHGELFF. CDR3 nucleotide sequence: TGTGCCAGCAGGGGGCCACCGGAACACGGGGAGCTGTTTTTT.

This clonotype has a count of ten or more. This chain joins TRBV4-1 and TRBJ2-3; D not resolved. Trimming pared 1 base from V and 7 bases from J, leaving 12 bases between. The CDR3 runs 14 residues. In germline, CDR1 is MGHRA, CDR2 YSYEKL. The CDR3 protein is CASSQVDLTHTQYF. The DNA for the CDR3 is TGCGCCAGCAGCCAAGTGGATCTAACCCATACGCAGTATTTT.

This clonotype was seen a few times. The DNA for the CDR3 is TGCGCCAGCAGTCATTCCCAATACAGGGGAGAGACCACAGATACGCAGTATTTT. Encoded protein: CASSHSQYRGETTDTQYF. This sequence joins TRBV23-1 and TRBJ2-3; 7 nucleotides align to TRBD1. Being an ORF, TRBV23-1 has a function that is uncertain. This CDR3 is built from 18 residues. The trim removed 3 bases at V and 2 bases at J, leaving 14 bases unmatched.

Many counts were recorded for this clonotype. The V gene is TRBV3-1, the J gene TRBJ1-1, with unresolved D. The CDR3 length is 13 residues. The V end was cut by 4 bases, the J end by 1 base, with 7 bases between. The germline gives CDR1 LGHDT, CDR2 YNNKEL (reference sequence). The CDR3, as DNA: TGTGCCAGCAGCCGCCAGAGGAACACTGAAGCTTTCTTT. It codes for CASSRQRNTEAFF.